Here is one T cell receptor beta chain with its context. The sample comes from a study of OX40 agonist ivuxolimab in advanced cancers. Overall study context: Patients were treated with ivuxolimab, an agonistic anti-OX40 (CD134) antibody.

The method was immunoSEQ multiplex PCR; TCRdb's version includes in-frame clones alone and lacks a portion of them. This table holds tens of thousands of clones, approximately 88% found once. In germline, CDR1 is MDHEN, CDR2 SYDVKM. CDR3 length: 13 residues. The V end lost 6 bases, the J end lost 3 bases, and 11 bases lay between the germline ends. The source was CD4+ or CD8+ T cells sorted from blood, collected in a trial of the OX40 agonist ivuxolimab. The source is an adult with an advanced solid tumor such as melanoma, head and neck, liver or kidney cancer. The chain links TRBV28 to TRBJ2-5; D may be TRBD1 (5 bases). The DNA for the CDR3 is TGTGCCAGCAGCCGACAGCATGAAGAGACCCAGTACTTC. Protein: CASSRQHEETQYF.